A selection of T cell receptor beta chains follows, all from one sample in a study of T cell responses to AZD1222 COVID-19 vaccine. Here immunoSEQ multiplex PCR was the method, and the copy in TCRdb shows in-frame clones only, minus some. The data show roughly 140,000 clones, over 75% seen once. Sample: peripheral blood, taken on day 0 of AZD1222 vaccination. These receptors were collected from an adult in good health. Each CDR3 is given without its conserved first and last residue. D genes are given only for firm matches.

cdr3_aa: ASSLWRQGQETQY
v_call: TRBV28
d_call: .

cdr3_aa: ASSYEQY
v_call: TRBV7-3
d_call: .

cdr3_aa: ASSPGTGSTNEKLF
v_call: TRBV18
d_call: TRBD1

cdr3_aa: ASSYRTPYEQY
v_call: TRBV6-2/TRBV6-3
d_call: .

cdr3_aa: ASSRDKDTIY
v_call: TRBV18
d_call: .

cdr3_aa: ASSQHRHTYNEQF
v_call: TRBV3-1/TRBV3-2
d_call: .

cdr3_aa: AIMAGSSYNEQF
v_call: TRBV28
d_call: .

cdr3_aa: ASSLTGYGYT
v_call: TRBV13
d_call: .

cdr3_aa: ASSLEASRAYEQY
v_call: TRBV5-4
d_call: .

cdr3_aa: ASSLGGVTYEQY
v_call: TRBV11-2
d_call: .

cdr3_aa: ASSRVAGRDEQY
v_call: TRBV28
d_call: TRBD2

cdr3_aa: ASSLGSTGFINEQY
v_call: TRBV5-1
d_call: .

cdr3_aa: ASSESGANGYEQY
v_call: TRBV25-1
d_call: .

cdr3_aa: ASSPSGPGIQY
v_call: TRBV9
d_call: .

cdr3_aa: ASSTTGLHYEQY
v_call: TRBV28
d_call: TRBD2

cdr3_aa: ATSRRTVGEKETQY
v_call: TRBV15
d_call: .

cdr3_aa: ASSPGTGGFGEQF
v_call: TRBV18
d_call: TRBD1

cdr3_aa: ASSELAGMYNEQF
v_call: TRBV6-1
d_call: .

cdr3_aa: ASSPYTYEQY
v_call: TRBV2
d_call: .

cdr3_aa: ASSRVSGVGTDTQY
v_call: TRBV7-6
d_call: .